This TCR beta chain is from a study of T-cell memory formation after mild COVID-19. Study-level results: Pre-infection memory already had some responding clones, implying cross-reactive memory joined. Day 15 to 85 contractors were CD4/CD8 balanced; later expanders leaned CD4+.

Comment on this clonotype: Its antigen remains unidentified.

TCRalpha and TCRbeta libraries used 5'RACE with constant-segment primers and UMIs. TCRdb itself ran the 5' RACE reads through MiXCR, one entry per CDR3 protein. The sample has roughly 580,000 distinct CDR3 sequences, 18% seen once. This CDR3 is built from 15 residues. The V gene end was trimmed by 4 bases and the J gene end by 0 bases; junction bases not matched to a gene: 7. Germline assignment: CDR1 DFQATT and CDR2 SNEGSKA (reference sequence). The sequence was obtained from an adult woman who had mild COVID-19 (a few samples of this study predate the infection). Cell type and time point are not known. Material: PBMCs or a T cell subset sorted from them (not recorded which). The chain uses TRBV20-1 and TRBJ2-3; 7 bases agree with TRBD1. The CDR3 DNA reads TGCAGTGCTAATCCAGGGACAGCTAGCACAGATACGCAGTATTTT. Translating it yields CSANPGTASTDTQYF.